What follows describes a single T cell receptor beta chain. The antigen remains unidentified. CDR3 length: 16 residues. Trimming stripped 1 base from V and 0 bases from J, with 7 bases between. Germline CDR1 is SGHDN and CDR2 is FVKESK. The sample originates from a study of T cell responses to AZD1222 COVID-19 vaccine. Study findings and constraints: White British ancestry dominated among donors, who included more females, and clonal diversity was possibly underestimated. Repertoires were sampled only after the peak T cell response. After two AZD1222 doses, spike-specific TCR breadth and depth rose versus day 0.

Libraries were prepared by immunoSEQ multiplex PCR; TCRdb keeps only in-frame clonotypes and omits some of them. Of roughly 120,000 clones listed, approximately 88% are singletons. The clonotype was recovered from an adult in good health. The J gene is TRBJ2-6, the V gene TRBV14, with TRBD1 as a possible D gene (5 bases). The specimen comprised peripheral blood, sampled on day 0 of AZD1222 vaccination. In DNA, the CDR3 is TGTGCCAGCAGCCAAGTAGGGGCCTCTGGGGCCAACGTCCTGACTTTC. It specifies CASSQVGASGANVLTF.